The next 2 T cell receptor beta chains were all read from a single sample in a study of blood T cell repertoires in COVID-19. The assay was immunoSEQ multiplex PCR, and TCRdb's table has in-frame clones only and misses some. The sample carries about 96,000 clones, approximately 90% recorded once. Material: peripheral blood. The receptors stem from a human donor with COVID-19, enrolled during active disease. The donor label of this sample is uncertain.

This sequence joins TRBV15 and TRBJ2-7, with 7 bases fitting TRBD1. The V gene's germline CDR1 is LNHNV and CDR2 YYDKDF (reference sequence). The length of the CDR3 is 13 residues. V lost 4 bases and J lost 3; bases outside the gene matches: 3. In DNA form, the CDR3 reads TGTGCCACCAGCATCAACAGGGGCTACGAGCAGTACTTC. As protein: CATSINRGYEQYF.

This chain links TRBV6-2 or TRBV6-3 with TRBJ1-1; 10 bases agree with TRBD1. The junction had 0 bases not matched to a gene; V was cut back by 4 bases and J by 1 base. CDR1 and CDR2 from the germline V gene are MNHEY and SVGEGT. The CDR3 consists of 14 residues. The CDR3 reads CASSWTGGNTEAFF. The CDR3 nucleotides are TGTGCCAGCAGTTGGACAGGGGGGAACACTGAAGCTTTCTTT.